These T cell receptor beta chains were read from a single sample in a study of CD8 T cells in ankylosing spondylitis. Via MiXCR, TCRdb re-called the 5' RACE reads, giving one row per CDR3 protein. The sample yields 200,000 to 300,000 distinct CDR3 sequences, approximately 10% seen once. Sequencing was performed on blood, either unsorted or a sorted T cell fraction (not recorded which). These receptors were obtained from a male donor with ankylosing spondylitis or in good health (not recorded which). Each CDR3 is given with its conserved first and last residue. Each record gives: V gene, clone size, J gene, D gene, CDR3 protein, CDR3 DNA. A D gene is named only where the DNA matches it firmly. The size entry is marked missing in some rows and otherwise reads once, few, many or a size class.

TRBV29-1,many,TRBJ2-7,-,CSVARGDEQYF,TGCAGCGTTGCCCGAGGAGACGAGCAGTACTTC
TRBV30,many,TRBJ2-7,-,CAWSQGPGGEQYF,TGTGCCTGGAGTCAGGGACCAGGCGGCGAGCAGTACTTC
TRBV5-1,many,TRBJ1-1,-,CASSGGGPNTEAFF,TGCGCCAGCAGCGGGGGTGGCCCGAACACTGAAGCTTTCTTT
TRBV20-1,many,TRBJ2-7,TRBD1,CSAKFRDSAYEQYF,TGCAGTGCTAAATTTAGGGACAGCGCCTACGAGCAGTACTTC
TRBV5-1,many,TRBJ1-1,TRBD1,CASSWTGMTEAFF,TGCGCCAGCAGCTGGACAGGGATGACTGAAGCTTTCTTT
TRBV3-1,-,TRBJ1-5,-,CASSQVPSDNQPQHF,TGTGCCAGCAGCCAAGTCCCCTCCGACAATCAGCCCCAGCATTTT
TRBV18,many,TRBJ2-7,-,CASSPQVKVDEQYF,TGTGCCAGCTCACCACAGGTAAAAGTCGACGAGCAGTACTTC
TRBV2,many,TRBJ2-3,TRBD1,CARTPDRGPTDTQYF,TGTGCCCGTACCCCGGACAGGGGGCCCACAGATACGCAGTATTTT
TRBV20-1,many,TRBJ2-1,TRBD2,CSARDFGLAGTGEQFF,TGCAGTGCTAGAGATTTCGGACTAGCGGGAACCGGGGAGCAGTTCTTC
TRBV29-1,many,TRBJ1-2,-,CSVEGGKGPENYGYTF,TGCAGCGTTGAGGGGGGAAAGGGCCCGGAGAACTATGGCTACACCTTC
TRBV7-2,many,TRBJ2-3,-,CASKGGADTQYF,TGTGCCAGCAAGGGGGGTGCAGATACGCAGTATTTT
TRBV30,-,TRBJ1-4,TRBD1,CAWMTGAGNEKLFF,TGTGCCTGGATGACAGGGGCAGGAAATGAAAAACTGTTTTTT
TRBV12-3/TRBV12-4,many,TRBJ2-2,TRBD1,CASRGTGDTGELFF,TGTGCCAGCAGGGGCACAGGGGACACCGGGGAGCTGTTTTTT
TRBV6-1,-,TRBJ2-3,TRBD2,CASSETSGGADTQYF,TGTGCCAGCAGTGAGACTAGCGGGGGGGCAGATACGCAGTATTTT
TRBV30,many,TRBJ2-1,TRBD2,CAWRRGTSGRGHF,TGTGCCTGGAGAAGGGGGACTAGCGGGAGAGGACACTTC
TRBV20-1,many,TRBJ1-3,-,CSARAGTGNTIYF,TGCAGTGCTAGAGCGGGGACTGGAAACACCATATATTTT
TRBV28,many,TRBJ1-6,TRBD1,CASIPGQGVSPLHF,TGTGCCAGCATCCCGGGACAGGGTGTTTCACCCCTCCACTTT
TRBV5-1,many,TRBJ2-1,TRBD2,CASSPPGTSKIGEQFF,TGCGCCAGCAGCCCCCCCGGGACTAGTAAAATCGGTGAGCAGTTCTTC
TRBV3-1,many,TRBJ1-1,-,CASSQISTVTEAFF,TGTGCCAGCAGCCAAATTTCGACTGTCACTGAAGCTTTCTTT
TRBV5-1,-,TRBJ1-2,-,CASLPEGNNYGYTF,TGCGCCAGCCTCCCGGAAGGGAACAACTATGGCTACACCTTC
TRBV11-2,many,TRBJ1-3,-,CASSLDPYGPSGNTIYF,TGTGCCAGCAGCTTAGACCCTTACGGCCCCTCTGGAAACACCATATATTTT
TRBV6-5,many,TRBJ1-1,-,CASSSAGGRATEAFF,TGTGCCAGCAGTTCTGCGGGCGGGCGAGCCACTGAAGCTTTCTTT
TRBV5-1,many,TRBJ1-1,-,CASSENWGSGTEAFF,TGCGCCAGCAGCGAAAATTGGGGATCAGGGACTGAAGCTTTCTTT
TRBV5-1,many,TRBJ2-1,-,CASSLAMGKDYNEQFF,TGCGCCAGCAGCTTGGCCATGGGGAAGGACTACAATGAGCAGTTCTTC
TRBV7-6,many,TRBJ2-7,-,CASSLSESYEQYF,TGTGCCAGCAGCTTGTCAGAATCCTACGAGCAGTACTTC
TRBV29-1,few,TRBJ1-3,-,CSVAQTSGNTIYF,TGCAGCGTTGCCCAGACCTCTGGAAACACCATATATTTT
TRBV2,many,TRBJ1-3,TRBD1,CASQDREGSSGNTIYF,TGTGCCAGCCAGGACAGGGAAGGGAGCTCTGGAAACACCATATATTTT
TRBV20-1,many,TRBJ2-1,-,CSVERLRDEQFF,TGCAGCGTGGAGCGGTTAAGAGATGAGCAGTTCTTC
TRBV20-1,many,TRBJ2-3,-,CSAGMSGVTDTQYF,TGCAGTGCTGGGATGAGCGGCGTGACAGATACGCAGTATTTT
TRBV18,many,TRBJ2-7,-,CASSPTSGEANEQYF,TGTGCCAGCTCACCAACTTCAGGGGAAGCGAATGAGCAGTACTTC
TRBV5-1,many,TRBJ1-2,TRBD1,CASSADRENGYIF,TGCGCCAGCAGCGCTGACAGGGAGAATGGCTACATCTTC
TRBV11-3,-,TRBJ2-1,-,CAGSRGYEQFF,TGTGCCGGCAGTCGAGGGTATGAGCAGTTCTTC
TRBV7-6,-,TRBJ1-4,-,CASSPPGNEKLFF,TGTGCCAGCAGCCCCCCCGGGAATGAAAAACTGTTTTTT
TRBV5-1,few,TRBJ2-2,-,CASSLTSLNTGELFF,TGCGCCAGCAGCCTTACTAGCTTGAACACCGGGGAGCTGTTTTTT
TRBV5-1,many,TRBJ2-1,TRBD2,CASSSGLAGATYNEQFF,TGCGCCAGCAGCTCGGGACTAGCGGGGGCGACTTACAATGAGCAGTTCTTC
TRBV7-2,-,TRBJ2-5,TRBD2,CASSSLGVGGGAQYF,TGTGCCAGCAGCTCGCTAGGGGTTGGCGGGGGGGCCCAGTACTTC
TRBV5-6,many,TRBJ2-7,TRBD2,CASSSSWLAGALSYEQYF,TGTGCCAGCAGCTCCTCATGGCTAGCGGGAGCGTTATCCTACGAGCAGTACTTC